The 2 T cell receptor beta chains below were found in one sample sequenced in a study of T cell responses to AZD1222 COVID-19 vaccine. Generated by immunoSEQ multiplex PCR, the TCRdb table keeps only in-frame clones and is missing some. The data show about 180,000 clones, around nine tenths seen once. The sample was peripheral blood, taken on day 0 of AZD1222 vaccination. Receptors originate from an adult in good health.

The count of this clone is one. The chain employs TRBV3-1 (or the pseudogene TRBV3-2) and TRBJ1-1, with a tentative D call TRBD1 (6 bases). Germline values: CDR1 LGHDT, CDR2 YNNKEL (reference sequence). The CDR3 is 16 amino acids. Trimming stripped 2 bases from V and 0 bases from J, with 13 bases between. Here the CDR3 DNA reads TGTGCCAGCAGCCAATACGGGGGCAGGATGAACACTGAAGCTTTCTTT. Protein sequence: CASSQYGGRMNTEAFF.

This clone showed up just a few times. The chain carries TRBV24-1 and TRBJ2-5; D possibly corresponds to TRBD2 (6 bases). V shed 3 bases and J shed 2 bases, with 12 bases lying between them. There are 15 residues in the CDR3. The germline gives CDR1 KGHDR, CDR2 SFDVKD. The CDR3 region has the DNA TGTGCCACCAGTGATGGGATCGGGACTCAAGAGACCCAGTACTTC. It specifies CATSDGIGTQETQYF.